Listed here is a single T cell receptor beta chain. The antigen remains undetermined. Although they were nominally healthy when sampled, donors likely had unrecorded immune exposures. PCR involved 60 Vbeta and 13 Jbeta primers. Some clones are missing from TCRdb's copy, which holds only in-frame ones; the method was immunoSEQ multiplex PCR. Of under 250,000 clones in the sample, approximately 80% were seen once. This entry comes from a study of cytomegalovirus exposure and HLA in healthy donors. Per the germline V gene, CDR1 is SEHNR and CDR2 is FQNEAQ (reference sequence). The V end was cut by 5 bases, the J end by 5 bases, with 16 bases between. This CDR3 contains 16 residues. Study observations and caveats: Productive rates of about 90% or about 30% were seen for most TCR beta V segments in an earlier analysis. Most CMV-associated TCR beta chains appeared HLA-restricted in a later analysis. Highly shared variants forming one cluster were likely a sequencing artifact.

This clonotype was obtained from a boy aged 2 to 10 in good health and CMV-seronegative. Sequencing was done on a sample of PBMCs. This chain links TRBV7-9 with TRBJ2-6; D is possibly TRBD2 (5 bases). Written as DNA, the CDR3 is TGTGCCAGCAGCCCCCCCGCCGGGGAGCGGGCCAACGTCCTGACTTTC. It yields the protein CASSPPAGERANVLTF.